A single sample gave rise to the 21 T cell receptor beta chains below, sequenced in a study of neurological immune-mediated disorders. Using its own MiXCR run on the 5' RACE reads, TCRdb lists one record per CDR3 protein. The data show about 30,000 distinct CDR3 sequences, with approximately 15% seen just once and around a quarter held by the top ten. The source material was PBMCs. These receptors all stem from a man in his 70s in good health.

This clonotype was observed many times. The genes are TRBV12-3 or TRBV12-4 and TRBJ2-2, with 8 bases lining up with TRBD2. V was pared by 6 bases and J by 4 bases, with 7 bases of the junction left unmatched. The length of the CDR3 is 15 residues. In nucleotides, the CDR3 is TGTGCCAGCAGGGGGAGCGGGGGAACCACCGGGGAGCTGTTTTTT. Its translation is CASRGSGGTTGELFF.

In its sample, this clonotype was seen many times. The V call is TRBV27, the J call TRBJ1-1; D not resolved. Trimming took 2 bases from V and 5 from J, leaving 12 bases between them. This CDR3 is built from 14 residues. The germline V gene has CDR1 MNHEY and CDR2 SMNVEV (reference sequence). The CDR3 DNA reads TGTGCCAGCAGTTTAGAGGGAGGGTGGACTGAAGCTTTCTTT. It is translated as CASSLEGGWTEAFF.

This clonotype was counted many times. The chain uses TRBV7-2 and TRBJ2-2, with 9 bases matching TRBD1. The CDR3 extends over 15 amino acids. Germline values: CDR1 SGHTA, CDR2 FQGNSA. V was clipped by 5 bases and J by 3 bases; unmatched bases: 4. The CDR3 nucleotides are TGTGCCAGCAGCCCGCGGGACAGGGACACCGGGGAGCTGTTTTTT. Protein product: CASSPRDRDTGELFF.

This clonotype has at least ten counts. The rearrangement joins TRBV3-2 to TRBJ1-6; TRBD1, the table's D call, lacks a check against the DNA. TRBV3-2 is termed a pseudogene. The CDR3 covers 17 residues. The CDR3 is CASSHGGAAVYNSPLHF. The CDR3 DNA reads TGTGCCAGCAGCCACGGGGGCGCCGCCGTCTATAATTCACCCCTCCACTTT.

This clonotype appeared many times. This chain joins TRBV10-3 and TRBJ2-4, with a tentative D call TRBD1 (5 bases). The V end was cut by 0 bases, the J end by 0 bases, with 12 bases between. There are 17 residues in the CDR3. Germline V gives CDR1 ENHRY, CDR2 SYGVKD. CDR3 residues: CAISESRQLLAKNIQYF. CDR3 in DNA: TGTGCCATCAGTGAGTCGAGACAGTTACTAGCCAAAAACATTCAGTACTTC.

The gene calls are TRBV10-2 and TRBJ2-1; possible D gene TRBD1, 6 bases. Trimming cost V 8 bases and J 0 bases, with 11 bases left between them. The CDR3 spans 14 residues. Germline CDR1 WSHSY, CDR2 SAAADI. The CDR3 is CASEGGNSYNEQFF. In DNA form, the CDR3 reads TGCGCCAGCGAAGGGGGAAACTCCTACAATGAGCAGTTCTTC.

About this clonotype: An end of the junction does not agree with germline; a read error may underlie this. V is TRBV3-1 and J is TRBJ2-6; D possibly uses TRBD1 or TRBD2 (5 bases each). CDR3 length: 15 amino acids. Germline V gene sequence: CDR1 LGHDT, CDR2 YNNKEL (reference sequence). The CDR3 DNA follows: TGTGCCAGCAGCACGGGGTTGGGTGGGGCCAACATCCTGACTTTC. As protein: CASSTGLGGANILTF. Complete variable domain (other parts from reference TRBV3-1 and TRBJ2-6): DTAVSQTPKYLVTQMGNDKSIKCEQNLGHDTMYWYKQDSKKFLKIMFSYNNKELIINETVPNRFSPKSPDKAHLNLHINSLELGDSAVYFCASSTGLGGANILTFGAGSRLTVL.

This clonotype has at least ten counts. This chain connects TRBV7-9 to TRBJ2-5, with 11 bases that match TRBD2. The germline V gene encodes CDR1 SEHNR and CDR2 FQNEAQ (reference sequence). The CDR3 covers 16 residues. Losses at the gene ends were 2 bases for V and 3 bases for J; bases not matched to a gene: 5. CDR3 loop: CASSLPGLAAKETQYF. For the CDR3, the DNA is TGTGCCAGCAGCTTACCGGGACTAGCGGCAAAAGAGACCCAGTACTTC.

This clonotype was picked up many times. CDR3 DNA: TGTGCCAGCAAATTCAGAGGGATCGATAATTCACCCCTCCACTTT. Amino acid sequence: CASKFRGIDNSPLHF. The chain is built from TRBV6-1 and TRBJ1-6; D is unresolved. CDR1 is MNHNS, CDR2 SASEGT, per germline. V lost 7 bases and J 5 bases, leaving 15 bases between the germline ends. The length of the CDR3 is 15 residues.

This clonotype was seen many times. The chain joins TRBV11-1 to TRBJ2-1; weak D call: TRBD2 (5 bases). The germline gives CDR1 SGHAT, CDR2 FQDESV (reference sequence). Trimming took 2 bases from V and 0 from J, leaving 14 bases between them. The CDR3 is made up of 17 amino acids. The CDR3 spells CASSLFVRADSYNEQFF. As DNA, the CDR3 is TGTGCCAGCAGCTTATTCGTCCGAGCGGACTCCTACAATGAGCAGTTCTTC.

This clonotype came up many times. The gene calls are TRBV4-3 and TRBJ1-1; 11 bases line up with TRBD1. V lost 0 bases, J lost 8 bases, and 5 bases stayed unmatched. The CDR3 is made up of 15 amino acids. Germline values: CDR1 LGHNA, CDR2 YSLEER. CDR3 coding DNA: TGCGCCAGCAGCCAAGATCGACGGACAGGGGGCGAAGCTTTCTTT. Amino acid sequence: CASSQDRRTGGEAFF.

This clonotype was recorded only once. This chain connects TRBV28 to TRBJ2-3; 7 bases are shared with TRBD2. In germline, CDR1 is MDHEN, CDR2 SYDVKM. Trimming cost V 8 bases and J 2 bases; bases outside gene matches: 7. The length of the CDR3 is 14 residues. The CDR3 DNA reads TGTGCCAGCCGGCGAGCGGGAAACACAGATACGCAGTATTTT. Protein: CASRRAGNTDTQYF.

This clonotype was detected many times. The V call is TRBV14, the J call TRBJ1-1; maybe TRBD1 (6 bases). V lost 3 bases, J lost 5 bases, and 16 bases lay in between. Germline assignment: CDR1 SGHDN and CDR2 FVKESK. The length of the CDR3 is 15 residues. In DNA form, the CDR3 reads TGTGCCAGCAGCCACCAGGGGCGAGGAACTACTGAAGCTTTCTTT. Its translation: CASSHQGRGTTEAFF.

This clonotype was detected many times. The V and J genes are TRBV20-1 and TRBJ1-6; 9 positions agree with TRBD1. Per germline, CDR1 DFQATT and CDR2 SNEGSKA (reference sequence). V shed 0 bases, J shed 10 bases, and the junction held 4 bases outside the gene matches. The CDR3 has 14 residues. The CDR3 protein is CSARDGGTGSPLHF. Written as DNA, the CDR3 is TGCAGTGCTAGAGATGGGGGGACAGGGTCACCCCTCCACTTT.

This chain joins TRBV20-1 and TRBJ2-1; the match to TRBD1 covers 7 bases. Unmatched junction bases numbered 11, after V lost 1 base and J lost 5 bases. The CDR3 runs to 16 residues. CDR1 is DFQATT and CDR2 is SNEGSKA in the germline V gene (reference sequence). The CDR3 nucleotides are TGCAGTGCTAGAGGGGGGAGACAGGGCCGCAACAATGAGCAGTTCTTC. The encoded protein is CSARGGRQGRNNEQFF.

Many counts were recorded for this clonotype. The gene calls are TRBV5-1 and TRBJ2-3, with TRBD1 identical over 7 bases. Germline V gene sequence: CDR1 SGHRS, CDR2 YFSETQ. With V trimmed by 0 bases and J by 3 bases, 10 bases remained unmatched. This CDR3 spans 17 amino acids. The CDR3 DNA follows: TGCGCCAGCAGCTTGGCCTTAGGGGGCTTTAGGACAGATACGCAGTATTTT. This gives the protein CASSLALGGFRTDTQYF.

This clonotype was counted at least ten times. The CDR3 protein is CSARVQVLNTEAFF. In DNA, the CDR3 is TGCAGTGCTAGAGTCCAGGTTCTGAACACTGAAGCTTTCTTT. This chain uses TRBV20-1 with TRBJ1-1; the D is unclear. The V gene's germline CDR1 is DFQATT and CDR2 SNEGSKA (reference sequence). The CDR3 has 14 amino acids. The V and J ends lost 1 base and 0 bases respectively, with 9 bases between them.

This clonotype was counted many times. The chain uses TRBV7-8 and TRBJ1-2; tentatively, D is TRBD1 (5 bases). Germline loops: CDR1 SGHVS, CDR2 FQNEAQ. This CDR3 is 16 amino acids long. V was cut by 4 bases and J by 5 bases, with 20 bases left in between. In DNA form, the CDR3 reads TGTGCCAGCAGCTCCGGGACGTCACCCGAAGGGTATGGCTACACCTTC. Translating it yields CASSSGTSPEGYGYTF.

This clonotype was seen many times. The rearrangement joins TRBV7-9 to TRBJ1-1; D perhaps matches TRBD1 (6 bases). Germline lookup yields CDR1 SEHNR and CDR2 FQNEAQ (reference sequence). CDR3 length equals 14 residues. The V gene lost 3 bases and the J gene lost 3 bases, with 11 bases spanning the gap. For the CDR3, the DNA is TGTGCCAGCAGCTTCACAGGGTTCGACACTGAAGCTTTCTTT. It translates to CASSFTGFDTEAFF.

This clonotype was seen repeatedly, ten times or more. V gene TRBV5-1 combines with J gene TRBJ2-5; D remains ambiguous. V dropped 0 bases and J dropped 2 bases, with 5 bases sitting between them. Germline V gives CDR1 SGHRS, CDR2 YFSETQ. The CDR3 runs 13 residues. CDR3 in amino acids: CASSLGQQETQYF. CDR3 sequence (DNA): TGCGCCAGCAGCTTGGGCCAGCAAGAGACCCAGTACTTC.

CDR3 region: CSASGDHTGRLMNTEAFF. The CDR3 nucleotides are TGCAGTGCTAGCGGGGATCATACAGGTCGGCTAATGAACACTGAAGCTTTCTTT. This chain links TRBV20-1 with TRBJ1-1, with D possibly TRBD1 on 5 matching bases. Germline V CDR1 and CDR2: DFQATT, SNEGSKA (reference sequence). The CDR3 extends over 18 amino acids. V was clipped by 3 bases and J by 0 bases, with 23 bases between them.